This is a list of T cell receptor beta chains from one sample in a study of vaccination and CD4 T cells after COVID-19. Their specific antigens are unknown. Via MiXCR, TCRdb re-called the PCR reads, giving one row per CDR3 protein. The sample yields over 8,500 distinct CDR3 sequences, approximately 30% seen once. The sample in question was CD4+ T cells from blood, cultured in vitro, obtained after SARS-CoV-2 vaccination. These TCRs come from a human donor who had recovered from COVID-19. Both conserved end residues are part of each CDR3. The order of the fields is clone size, D gene, J gene, V gene, CDR3 protein, CDR3 DNA. D genes are given only for firm matches. For some rows the clone size is stated as once, few or many, or as a class when expanded; others skip it.

clone_size: once
d_call: .
j_call: TRBJ1-1
v_call: TRBV14
cdr3_aa: CASSQDRFSTGMNTEAFF
cdr3_nt: TGTGCCAGCAGCCAAGATAGGTTTTCGACAGGCATGAACACTGAAGCTTTCTTT

clone_size: .
d_call: .
j_call: TRBJ1-1
v_call: TRBV6-2/TRBV6-3
cdr3_aa: CASGPGHTILNTEAFF
cdr3_nt: TGTGCCAGCGGGCCCGGACACACGATACTGAACACTGAAGCTTTCTTT

clone_size: few
d_call: TRBD2
j_call: TRBJ2-1
v_call: TRBV10-2
cdr3_aa: CASSVIAGTGEQFF
cdr3_nt: TGCGCCAGCAGTGTGATAGCGGGAACGGGTGAGCAGTTCTTC

clone_size: .
d_call: .
j_call: TRBJ1-4
v_call: TRBV21-1
cdr3_aa: CASSKRPRSLCEKLFF
cdr3_nt: TGTGCCAGCAGCAAAAGACCCAGGAGCCTCTGCGAAAAACTGTTTTTT

clone_size: .
d_call: TRBD1
j_call: TRBJ1-1
v_call: TRBV6-1
cdr3_aa: CASSARTGNYEAFF
cdr3_nt: TGTGCCAGCAGTGCGCGGACAGGTAATTATGAAGCTTTCTTT

clone_size: .
d_call: .
j_call: TRBJ2-7
v_call: TRBV7-9
cdr3_aa: CASGSRGEQYF
cdr3_nt: TGTGCCAGCGGGTCGAGGGGCGAGCAGTACTTC

clone_size: .
d_call: .
j_call: TRBJ1-1
v_call: TRBV5-1
cdr3_aa: CASSLGPPRDSTEAFF
cdr3_nt: TGCGCCAGCAGCTTGGGTCCGCCCCGGGACTCCACTGAAGCTTTCTTT

clone_size: .
d_call: TRBD1
j_call: TRBJ1-2
v_call: TRBV9
cdr3_aa: CASSGDRGSYGYTF
cdr3_nt: TGTGCCAGCAGCGGGGACAGGGGGAGCTATGGCTACACCTTC

clone_size: .
d_call: .
j_call: TRBJ1-1
v_call: TRBV7-3
cdr3_aa: CASSLMANTEAFF
cdr3_nt: TGTGCCAGCAGCCTAATGGCGAACACTGAAGCTTTCTTT

clone_size: few
d_call: .
j_call: TRBJ1-5
v_call: TRBV6-4
cdr3_aa: CASSDSSPAAGQPQHF
cdr3_nt: TGTGCCAGCAGTGACTCGAGTCCAGCCGCGGGTCAGCCCCAGCATTTT

clone_size: few
d_call: .
j_call: TRBJ1-2
v_call: TRBV4-3
cdr3_aa: CASSQVLQYGYTF
cdr3_nt: TGCGCCAGCAGCCAAGTACTGCAATATGGCTACACCTTC

clone_size: .
d_call: .
j_call: TRBJ2-7
v_call: TRBV19
cdr3_aa: CASSIGLYYEQYF
cdr3_nt: TGTGCCAGTAGTATCGGACTTTACTACGAGCAGTACTTC

clone_size: medium-sized
d_call: .
j_call: TRBJ1-2
v_call: TRBV20-1
cdr3_aa: CSAIPPRLGYGYTF
cdr3_nt: TGCAGTGCTATACCCCCCCGGCTGGGCTATGGCTACACCTTC

clone_size: few
d_call: .
j_call: TRBJ1-2
v_call: TRBV6-1
cdr3_aa: CATRGGTGLYGYTF
cdr3_nt: TGTGCCACCCGGGGGGGCACAGGGTTATATGGCTACACCTTC

clone_size: few
d_call: TRBD1
j_call: TRBJ1-1
v_call: TRBV18
cdr3_aa: CASSSTAGGGSNTEAFF
cdr3_nt: TGTGCCAGCTCATCAACGGCAGGGGGCGGCTCGAACACTGAAGCTTTCTTT

clone_size: .
d_call: TRBD2
j_call: TRBJ2-5
v_call: TRBV7-2
cdr3_aa: CASSLGGRASRETQYF
cdr3_nt: TGTGCCAGCAGCTTAGGTGGGAGGGCCAGTCGAGAGACCCAGTACTTC

clone_size: .
d_call: TRBD2
j_call: TRBJ2-1
v_call: TRBV4-3
cdr3_aa: CASSGGDPLNEQFF
cdr3_nt: TGCGCCAGCAGTGGGGGGGACCCTCTCAATGAGCAGTTCTTC

clone_size: .
d_call: .
j_call: TRBJ2-2
v_call: TRBV7-2
cdr3_aa: CASSLGQRVTGELFF
cdr3_nt: TGTGCCAGCAGCTTAGGGCAGCGTGTCACCGGGGAGCTGTTTTTT

clone_size: .
d_call: TRBD2
j_call: TRBJ2-7
v_call: TRBV20-1
cdr3_aa: CSAISGRAYEQYF
cdr3_nt: TGCAGTGCCATCAGCGGGAGGGCCTACGAGCAGTACTTC

clone_size: .
d_call: .
j_call: TRBJ2-7
v_call: TRBV29-1
cdr3_aa: CSVVYTRKGEQYF
cdr3_nt: TGCAGCGTTGTTTACACCCGCAAGGGAGAGCAGTACTTC

clone_size: .
d_call: TRBD2
j_call: TRBJ2-5
v_call: TRBV15
cdr3_aa: CATSRGDSGLKTQYF
cdr3_nt: TGTGCCACCAGCAGAGGCGATAGCGGGTTGAAGACCCAGTACTTC

clone_size: few
d_call: .
j_call: TRBJ2-3
v_call: TRBV21-1
cdr3_aa: CASSRTASTDTQYF
cdr3_nt: TGTGCCAGCAGCCGGACAGCTAGCACAGATACGCAGTATTTT

clone_size: .
d_call: .
j_call: TRBJ2-7
v_call: TRBV5-6
cdr3_aa: CASSLTGTGPYEQYF
cdr3_nt: TGTGCCAGCAGCTTGACCGGGACGGGCCCCTACGAGCAGTACTTC

clone_size: medium-sized
d_call: .
j_call: TRBJ2-5
v_call: TRBV7-3
cdr3_aa: CASGQPQETQYF
cdr3_nt: TGTGCCAGCGGCCAGCCCCAAGAGACCCAGTACTTC

clone_size: .
d_call: .
j_call: TRBJ2-1
v_call: TRBV11-3
cdr3_aa: CASSSGRIRNNEQFF
cdr3_nt: TGTGCCAGCAGCTCGGGGAGGATTAGAAACAATGAGCAGTTCTTC

clone_size: .
d_call: TRBD1
j_call: TRBJ2-3
v_call: TRBV30
cdr3_aa: CAWGTGADTQYF
cdr3_nt: TGTGCCTGGGGGACAGGGGCAGATACGCAGTATTTT

clone_size: medium-sized
d_call: .
j_call: TRBJ1-2
v_call: TRBV6-2/TRBV6-3
cdr3_aa: CASRQGYPGYTF
cdr3_nt: TGTGCCAGCAGGCAGGGATATCCTGGCTACACCTTC

clone_size: .
d_call: TRBD1
j_call: TRBJ1-5
v_call: TRBV20-1
cdr3_aa: CSASGDRVLNQPQHF
cdr3_nt: TGCAGTGCTAGCGGGGACAGGGTCCTTAATCAGCCCCAGCATTTT

clone_size: .
d_call: .
j_call: TRBJ1-1
v_call: TRBV25-1
cdr3_aa: CASSEWAAGADTEAFF
cdr3_nt: TGTGCCAGCAGTGAATGGGCGGCAGGGGCGGACACTGAAGCTTTCTTT

clone_size: .
d_call: TRBD1
j_call: TRBJ2-7
v_call: TRBV2
cdr3_aa: CAGQSGTASYEQYF
cdr3_nt: TGTGCCGGCCAGTCCGGGACAGCCTCCTACGAGCAGTACTTC

clone_size: few
d_call: .
j_call: TRBJ2-5
v_call: TRBV29-1
cdr3_aa: CSVPNQETQYF
cdr3_nt: TGCAGCGTTCCGAACCAAGAGACCCAGTACTTC

clone_size: .
d_call: TRBD2
j_call: TRBJ2-7
v_call: TRBV2
cdr3_aa: CASSDISSGRASEQYF
cdr3_nt: TGTGCCAGCAGTGATATCTCTAGCGGGAGGGCTTCCGAGCAGTACTTC

clone_size: .
d_call: .
j_call: TRBJ1-2
v_call: TRBV28
cdr3_aa: CASNWDRQGGYTF
cdr3_nt: TGTGCCAGCAATTGGGACCGCCAAGGTGGCTACACCTTC

clone_size: .
d_call: .
j_call: TRBJ2-2
v_call: TRBV20-1
cdr3_aa: CSARPGAGGVGELFF
cdr3_nt: TGCAGTGCCCGGCCGGGGGCAGGGGGAGTAGGGGAGCTGTTTTTT